A selection of T cell receptor beta chains follows, all from one sample in a study of vaccination and CD4 T cells after COVID-19. TCRdb used MiXCR to reprocess the PCR reads, holding one entry per CDR3 protein. In the table there are around 10,000 distinct CDR3 sequences, 73% of which are singletons. The antigens these receptors bind are not known. Sequenced material: CD4+ T cells from blood, cultured in vitro. These receptors were taken from a human donor who had recovered from COVID-19. Each CDR3 is given with its conserved first and last residue. Fields, in order: V gene, clone size, J gene, D gene, CDR3 DNA, CDR3 protein. The D gene is left open where the match is weak. Clone size is shown for a subset of rows, as once, few, many or a class of expanded clone.

TRBV6-2/TRBV6-3	few	TRBJ1-1	-	TGTGCCAGCAGTTACAGTTGGTCCCTCGTCGGGGCCACGGGCACTGAAGCTTTCTTT	CASSYSWSLVGATGTEAFF
TRBV6-1	-	TRBJ2-1	TRBD2	TGTGCCAGCCGGGGACTAGCGGGAGTAAATGAGCAGTTCTTC	CASRGLAGVNEQFF
TRBV20-1	few	TRBJ2-5	TRBD1	TGCAGTGCGTCACCCGGGACAGGGGTGGGCGAGACCCAGTACTTC	CSASPGTGVGETQYF
TRBV11-3	-	TRBJ2-2	TRBD2	TGTGCCAGCAGGGGGACTAGCGGGACCGCCGGGGAGCTGTTTTTT	CASRGTSGTAGELFF
TRBV20-1	-	TRBJ2-7	TRBD2	TGCAGTGCTAGAGACTCGCGGGAGGGCCAAGTAGGCGAGCAGTACTTC	CSARDSREGQVGEQYF
TRBV7-2	-	TRBJ1-2	TRBD1	TGTGCCAGCAGCCGACAGGGGGGCCCTAGTGGCTACACCTTC	CASSRQGGPSGYTF
TRBV20-1	few	TRBJ1-2	-	TGCAGTGCTAGTAACTATGGCTACACCTTC	CSASNYGYTF
TRBV9	-	TRBJ1-1	-	TGTGCCAGCAGCGTAGCCCCAAACACTGACCATGAAGCTTTCTTT	CASSVAPNTDHEAFF
TRBV12-3/TRBV12-4	-	TRBJ1-5	-	TGTGCCAGCAGCCCAGGGCTTCAGCCCCAGCATTTT	CASSPGLQPQHF
TRBV28	once	TRBJ1-1	TRBD1	TGTGCCAGCAGTCCGACAGGGGGCTGGACTGAAGCTTTCTTT	CASSPTGGWTEAFF
TRBV27	-	TRBJ1-6	-	TGTGCCAGCAGTTCGACGGGCGGGTTTGGATCACCCCTCCACTTT	CASSSTGGFGSPLHF
TRBV29-1	-	TRBJ2-1	TRBD2	TGCAGCGTTGCCCTAGCGGGAGCTACGAATTACAATGAGCAGTTCTTC	CSVALAGATNYNEQFF
TRBV6-1	once	TRBJ2-2	-	TGTGCCCAGATTCCCCTTCCGGCCGGGGAGCTGTTTTTT	CAQIPLPAGELFF
TRBV28	-	TRBJ1-5	TRBD1	TGTGCCAGCAGTTTATCTCGGGGACAGGGTCAACATTTT	CASSLSRGQGQHF
TRBV28	-	TRBJ2-3	TRBD2	TGTGCCAGCAGTCCGGGACTAGCGGGGACCACAGATACGCAGTATTTT	CASSPGLAGTTDTQYF
TRBV27	-	TRBJ2-4	-	TGTGCCAGCGGGGGTTTTGAGGGGGAGGGAAAAAACATTCAGTACTTC	CASGGFEGEGKNIQYF
TRBV20-1	-	TRBJ2-1	-	TGCAGTGCTCTCGTGGGCTCCATCAATGAGCAGTTCTTC	CSALVGSINEQFF
TRBV20-1	-	TRBJ1-5	-	TGCAGTGCTAGTGACAGGCCGGGGCAGCCCCAGCATTTT	CSASDRPGQPQHF
TRBV10-3	-	TRBJ1-5	TRBD1	TGTGCCATCAGCGGGACAGTAGGCCAGCCCCAGCATTTT	CAISGTVGQPQHF
TRBV11-1	-	TRBJ2-7	-	TGTGCCAGCAGTCCGCAGACAGCACTTTCCTACGAGCAGTACTTC	CASSPQTALSYEQYF
TRBV20-1	-	TRBJ1-5	TRBD1	TGCAGTAGTGGGACAGGAGCCTATAGCAATCAGCCCCAGCATTTT	CSSGTGAYSNQPQHF
TRBV15	once	TRBJ2-3	TRBD1	TGTGCCACCAGCAGAGGAAACAGGGGAGCAGCAGATACGCAGTATTTT	CATSRGNRGAADTQYF
TRBV20-1	few	TRBJ1-1	-	TGCAGGGGGGTCCTAAACACTGAAGCTTTCTTT	CRGVLNTEAFF
TRBV24-1	-	TRBJ2-3	-	TGTGCCACCAGTGACAAAACAGGGTCCACAGATACGCAGTATTTT	CATSDKTGSTDTQYF